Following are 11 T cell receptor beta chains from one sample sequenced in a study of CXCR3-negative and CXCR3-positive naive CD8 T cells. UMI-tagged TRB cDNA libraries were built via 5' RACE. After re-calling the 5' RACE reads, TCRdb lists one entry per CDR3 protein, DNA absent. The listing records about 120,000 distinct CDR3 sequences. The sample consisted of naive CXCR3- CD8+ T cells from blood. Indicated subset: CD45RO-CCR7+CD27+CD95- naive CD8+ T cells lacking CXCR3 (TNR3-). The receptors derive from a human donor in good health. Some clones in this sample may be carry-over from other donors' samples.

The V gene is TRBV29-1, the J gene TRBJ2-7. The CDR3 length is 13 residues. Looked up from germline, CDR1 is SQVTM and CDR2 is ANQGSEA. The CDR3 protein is CSVGGGSSYEQYF.

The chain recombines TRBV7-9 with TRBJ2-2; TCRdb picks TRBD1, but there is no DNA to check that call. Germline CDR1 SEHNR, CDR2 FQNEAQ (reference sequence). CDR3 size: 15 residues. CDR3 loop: CASSLSPTGAGELFF.

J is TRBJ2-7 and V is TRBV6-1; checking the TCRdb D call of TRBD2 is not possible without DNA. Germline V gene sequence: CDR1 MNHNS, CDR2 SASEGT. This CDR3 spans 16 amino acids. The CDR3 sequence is CASKILAGRAPYEQYF.

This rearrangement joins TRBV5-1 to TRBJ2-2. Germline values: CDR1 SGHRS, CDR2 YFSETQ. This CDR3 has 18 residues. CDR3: CAGSLVSELLLMGGELFF.

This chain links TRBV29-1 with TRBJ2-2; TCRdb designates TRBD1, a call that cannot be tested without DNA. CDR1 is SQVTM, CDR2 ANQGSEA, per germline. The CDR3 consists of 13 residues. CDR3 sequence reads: CSARGQGPGELFF.

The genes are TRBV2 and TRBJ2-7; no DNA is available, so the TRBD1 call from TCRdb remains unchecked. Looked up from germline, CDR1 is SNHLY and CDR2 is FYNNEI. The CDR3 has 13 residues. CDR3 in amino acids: CASIGEGVDEQYF.

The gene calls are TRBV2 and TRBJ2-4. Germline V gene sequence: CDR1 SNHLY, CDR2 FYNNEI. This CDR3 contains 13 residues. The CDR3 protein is CASIEVAKNIQYF.

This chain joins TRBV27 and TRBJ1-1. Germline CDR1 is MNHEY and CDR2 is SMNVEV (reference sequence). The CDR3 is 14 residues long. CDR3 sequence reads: CASSLYSENTEAFF.

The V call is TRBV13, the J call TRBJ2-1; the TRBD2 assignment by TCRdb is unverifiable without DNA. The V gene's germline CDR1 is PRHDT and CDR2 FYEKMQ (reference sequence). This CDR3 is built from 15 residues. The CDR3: CASSTLAETYNEQFF.

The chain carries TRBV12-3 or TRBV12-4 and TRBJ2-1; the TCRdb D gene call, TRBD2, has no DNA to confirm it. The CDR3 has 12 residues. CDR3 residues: CASQLAGNEQFF.

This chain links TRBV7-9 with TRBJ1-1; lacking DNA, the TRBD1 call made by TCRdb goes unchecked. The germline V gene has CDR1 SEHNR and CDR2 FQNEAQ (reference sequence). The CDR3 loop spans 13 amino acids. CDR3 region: CASSLSRTGEAFF.